This TCR beta chain stems from a study of patients and donors after allogeneic stem cell transplantation. Each CDR3 protein gets one entry after TCRdb re-called the RT-PCR reads with MiXCR. The sample has around 240,000 distinct CDR3 sequences, approximately 14% seen once. CDR1 and CDR2 (germline): SGHRS, YFSETQ. The CDR3 is 16 amino acids. V lost 3 bases and J lost 7, with 20 bases in between. The sequence came from a human donor who was either an allogeneic HSCT recipient or a stem cell or donor lymphocyte infusion donor (not recorded which). It is not recorded whose cells these are; they may come from a transplant donor. Sequenced material: blood, either unsorted or a sorted T cell fraction (not recorded which). The chain links TRBV5-1 to TRBJ2-1, with D unclear. In DNA form, the CDR3 reads TGCGCCAGCAGCTCCTCAGGATCCCGAAAACTGAATGAGCAGTTCTTC. The encoded protein is CASSSSGSRKLNEQFF.